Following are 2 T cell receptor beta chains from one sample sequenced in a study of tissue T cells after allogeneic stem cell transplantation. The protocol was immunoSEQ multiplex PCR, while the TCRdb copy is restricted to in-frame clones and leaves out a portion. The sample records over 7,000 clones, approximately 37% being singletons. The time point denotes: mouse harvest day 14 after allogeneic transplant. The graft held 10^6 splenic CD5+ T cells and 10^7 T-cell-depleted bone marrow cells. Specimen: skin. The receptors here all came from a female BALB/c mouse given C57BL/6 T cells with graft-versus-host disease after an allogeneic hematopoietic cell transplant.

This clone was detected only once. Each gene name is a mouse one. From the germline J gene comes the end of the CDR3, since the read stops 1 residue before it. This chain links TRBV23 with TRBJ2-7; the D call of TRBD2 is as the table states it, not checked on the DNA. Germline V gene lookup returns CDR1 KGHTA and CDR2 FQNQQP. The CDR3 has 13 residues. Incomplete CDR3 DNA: TGCTCCAGCAGCGGGGACTGGGGGGATGAACAGTAC. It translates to CSSSGDWGDEQY. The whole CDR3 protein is CSSSGDWGDEQYF.

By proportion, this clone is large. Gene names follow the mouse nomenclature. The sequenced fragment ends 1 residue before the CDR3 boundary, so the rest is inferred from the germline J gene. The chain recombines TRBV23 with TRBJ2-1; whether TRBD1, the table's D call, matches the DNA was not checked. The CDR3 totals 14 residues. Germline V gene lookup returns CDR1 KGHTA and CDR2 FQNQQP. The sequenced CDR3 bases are TGCTCCAGCAGACGGGACAGAAACTATGCTGAGCAGTTC. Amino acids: CSSRRDRNYAEQF. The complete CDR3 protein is CSSRRDRNYAEQFF.